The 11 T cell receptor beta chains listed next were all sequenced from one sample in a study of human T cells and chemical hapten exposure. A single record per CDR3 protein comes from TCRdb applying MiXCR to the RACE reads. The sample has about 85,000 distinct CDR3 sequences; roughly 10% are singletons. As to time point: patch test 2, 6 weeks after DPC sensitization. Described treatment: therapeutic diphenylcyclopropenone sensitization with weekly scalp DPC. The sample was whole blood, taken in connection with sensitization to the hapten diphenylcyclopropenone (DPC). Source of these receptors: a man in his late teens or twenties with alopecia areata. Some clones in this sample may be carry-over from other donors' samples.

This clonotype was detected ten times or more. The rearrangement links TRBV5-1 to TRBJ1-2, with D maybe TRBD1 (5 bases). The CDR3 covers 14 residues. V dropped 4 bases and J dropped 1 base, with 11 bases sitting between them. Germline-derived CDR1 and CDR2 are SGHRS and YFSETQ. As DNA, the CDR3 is TGCGCCAGCAGCGTGACAGTCTATAACTATGGCTACACCTTC. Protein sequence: CASSVTVYNYGYTF.

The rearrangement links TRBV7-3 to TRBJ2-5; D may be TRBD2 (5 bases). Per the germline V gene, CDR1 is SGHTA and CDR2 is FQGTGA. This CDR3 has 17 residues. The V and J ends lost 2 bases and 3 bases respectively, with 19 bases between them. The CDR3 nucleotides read TGTGCCAGCAGCTTAGGACCGGGAACCCTGAAAGAAGAGACCCAGTACTTC. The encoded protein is CASSLGPGTLKEETQYF.

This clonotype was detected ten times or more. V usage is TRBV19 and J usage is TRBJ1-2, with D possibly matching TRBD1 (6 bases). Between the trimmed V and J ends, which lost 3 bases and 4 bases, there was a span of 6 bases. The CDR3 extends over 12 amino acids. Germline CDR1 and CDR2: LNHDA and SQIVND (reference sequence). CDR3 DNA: TGTGCCAGTAGTATGGACAGCTATGGCTACACCTTC. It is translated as CASSMDSYGYTF.

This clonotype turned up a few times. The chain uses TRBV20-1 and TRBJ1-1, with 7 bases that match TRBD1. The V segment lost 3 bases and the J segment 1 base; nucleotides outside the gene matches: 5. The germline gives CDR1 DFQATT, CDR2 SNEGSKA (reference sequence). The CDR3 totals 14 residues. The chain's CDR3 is CSASGDSKNTEAFF. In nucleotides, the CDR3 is TGCAGTGCTAGTGGGGACAGTAAGAACACTGAAGCTTTCTTT.

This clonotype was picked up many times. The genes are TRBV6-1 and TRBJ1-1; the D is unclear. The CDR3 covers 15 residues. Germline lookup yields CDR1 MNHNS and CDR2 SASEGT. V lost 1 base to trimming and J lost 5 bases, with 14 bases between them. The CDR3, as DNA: TGTGCCAGCAGTGAAGAATCTGGGAGAGGTACTGAAGCTTTCTTT. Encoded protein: CASSEESGRGTEAFF.

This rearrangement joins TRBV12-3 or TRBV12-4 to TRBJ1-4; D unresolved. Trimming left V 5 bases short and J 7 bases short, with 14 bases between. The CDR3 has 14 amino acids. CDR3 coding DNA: TGTGCCAGCAGTCCCGAAGGGAGCGGTGAAAAACTGTTTTTT. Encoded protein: CASSPEGSGEKLFF.

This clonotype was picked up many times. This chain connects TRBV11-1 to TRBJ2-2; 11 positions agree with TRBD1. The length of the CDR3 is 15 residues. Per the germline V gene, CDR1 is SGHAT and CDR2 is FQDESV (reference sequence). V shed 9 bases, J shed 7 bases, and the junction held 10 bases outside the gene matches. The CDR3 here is CASTRTGGVGGELFF. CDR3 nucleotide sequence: TGTGCCAGTACTCGGACAGGGGGCGTCGGCGGGGAGCTGTTTTTT.

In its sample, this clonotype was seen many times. CDR3 in amino acids: CASSPLRQVGQPQHF. CDR3 DNA: TGTGCCAGCTCACCTCTTCGACAGGTGGGTCAGCCCCAGCATTTT. This chain connects TRBV18 to TRBJ1-5; tentatively, D is TRBD1 (6 bases). Trimming cost V 3 bases and J 6 bases, with 15 bases left between them. The CDR3 loop spans 15 amino acids. Germline assignment: CDR1 KGHSH and CDR2 LQKENI.

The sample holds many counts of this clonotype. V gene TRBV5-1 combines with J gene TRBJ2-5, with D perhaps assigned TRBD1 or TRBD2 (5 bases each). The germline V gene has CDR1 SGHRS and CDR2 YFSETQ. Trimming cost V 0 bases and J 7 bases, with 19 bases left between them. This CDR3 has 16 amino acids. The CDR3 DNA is TGCGCCAGCAGCTTGGAGGGTAGAGGGGACGCTGGGACCCAGTACTTC. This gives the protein CASSLEGRGDAGTQYF.

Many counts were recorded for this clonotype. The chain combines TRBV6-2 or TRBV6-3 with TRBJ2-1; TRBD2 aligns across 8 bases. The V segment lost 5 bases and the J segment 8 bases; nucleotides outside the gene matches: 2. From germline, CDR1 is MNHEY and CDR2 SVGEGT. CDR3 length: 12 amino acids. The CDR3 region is CASSQRGYEQFF. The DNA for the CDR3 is TGTGCCAGCAGTCAGCGGGGGTATGAGCAGTTCTTC.

The CDR3 DNA reads as TGTGCCAGCAGCTCGCAGGCAGGCACAGATACGCAGTATTTT. Translated, it gives CASSSQAGTDTQYF. The chain uses TRBV7-6 and TRBJ2-3; D gene uncertain. This CDR3 has 14 residues. V shed 4 bases and J shed 1 base, with 9 bases lying between them. CDR1 is SGHVS and CDR2 is FNYEAQ in the germline V gene.